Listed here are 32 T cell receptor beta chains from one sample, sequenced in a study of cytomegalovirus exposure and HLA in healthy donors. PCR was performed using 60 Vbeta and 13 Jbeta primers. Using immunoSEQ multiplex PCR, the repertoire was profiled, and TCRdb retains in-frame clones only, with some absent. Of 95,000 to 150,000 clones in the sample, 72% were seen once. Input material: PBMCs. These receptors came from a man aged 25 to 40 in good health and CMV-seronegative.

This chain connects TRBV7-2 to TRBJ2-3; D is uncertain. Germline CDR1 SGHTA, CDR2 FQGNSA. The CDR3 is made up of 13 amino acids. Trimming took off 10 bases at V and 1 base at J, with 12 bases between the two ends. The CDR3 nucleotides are TGTGCCACTTCAACTACCGGCACAGATACGCAGTATTTT. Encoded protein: CATSTTGTDTQYF. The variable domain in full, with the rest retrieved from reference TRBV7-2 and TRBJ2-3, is GAGVSQSPSNKVTEKGKDVELRCDPISGHTALYWYRQSLGQGLEFLIYFQGNSAPDKSGLPSDRFSAERTGGSVSTLTIQRTQQEDSAVYLCATSTTGTDTQYFGPGTRLTVL.

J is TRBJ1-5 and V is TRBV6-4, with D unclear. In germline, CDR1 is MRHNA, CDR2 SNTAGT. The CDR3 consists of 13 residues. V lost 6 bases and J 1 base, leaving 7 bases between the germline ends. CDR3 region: CASSSESNQPQHF. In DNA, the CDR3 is TGTGCCAGCAGCAGCGAGAGCAATCAGCCCCAGCATTTT.

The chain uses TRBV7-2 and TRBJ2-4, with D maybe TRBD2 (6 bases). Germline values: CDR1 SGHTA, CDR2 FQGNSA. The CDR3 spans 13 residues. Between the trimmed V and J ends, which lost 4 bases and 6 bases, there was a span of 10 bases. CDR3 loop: CASSSGGSNIQYF. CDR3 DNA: TGTGCCAGCAGCTCCGGGGGATCAAACATTCAGTACTTC.

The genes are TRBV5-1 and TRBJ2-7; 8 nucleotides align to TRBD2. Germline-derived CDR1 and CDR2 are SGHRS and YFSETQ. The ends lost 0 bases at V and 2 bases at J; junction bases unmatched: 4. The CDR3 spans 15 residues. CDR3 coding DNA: TGCGCCAGCAGCTTGGTCGTAGCGGGGACCTACGAGCAGTACTTC. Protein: CASSLVVAGTYEQYF.

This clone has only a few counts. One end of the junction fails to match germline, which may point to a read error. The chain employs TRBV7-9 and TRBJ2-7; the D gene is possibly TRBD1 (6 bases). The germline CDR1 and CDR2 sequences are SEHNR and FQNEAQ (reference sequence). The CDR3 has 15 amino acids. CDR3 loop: CSSSHVTGPNYEQYF. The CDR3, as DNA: TGTTCCAGCAGCCATGTGACAGGCCCCAACTACGAGCAGTACTTC.

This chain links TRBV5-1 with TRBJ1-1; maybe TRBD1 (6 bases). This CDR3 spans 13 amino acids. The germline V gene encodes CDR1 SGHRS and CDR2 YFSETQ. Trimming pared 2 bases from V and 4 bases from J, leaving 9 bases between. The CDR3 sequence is CASSFTGTTEAFF. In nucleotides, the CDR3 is TGCGCCAGCAGCTTCACAGGGACCACTGAAGCTTTCTTT.

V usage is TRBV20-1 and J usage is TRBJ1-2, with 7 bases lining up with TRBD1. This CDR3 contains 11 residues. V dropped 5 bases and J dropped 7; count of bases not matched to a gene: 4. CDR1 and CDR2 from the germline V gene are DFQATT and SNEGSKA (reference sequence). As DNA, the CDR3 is TGCAGTGCTTTAGGGGGCACTGGCTACACCTTC. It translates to CSALGGTGYTF.

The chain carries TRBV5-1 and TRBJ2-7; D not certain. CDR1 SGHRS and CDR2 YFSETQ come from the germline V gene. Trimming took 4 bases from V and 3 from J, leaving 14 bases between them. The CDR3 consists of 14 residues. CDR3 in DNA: TGCGCCAGCAGCCACCTTGGGCCGATCTACGAGCAGTACTTC. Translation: CASSHLGPIYEQYF.

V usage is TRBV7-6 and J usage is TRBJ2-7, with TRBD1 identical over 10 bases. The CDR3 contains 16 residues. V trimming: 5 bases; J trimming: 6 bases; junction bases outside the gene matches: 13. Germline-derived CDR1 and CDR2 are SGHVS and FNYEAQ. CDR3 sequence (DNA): TGTGCCAGCAGCAAAGACGGGGACAGGGGTTCCGTCGAGCAGTACTTC. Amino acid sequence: CASSKDGDRGSVEQYF.

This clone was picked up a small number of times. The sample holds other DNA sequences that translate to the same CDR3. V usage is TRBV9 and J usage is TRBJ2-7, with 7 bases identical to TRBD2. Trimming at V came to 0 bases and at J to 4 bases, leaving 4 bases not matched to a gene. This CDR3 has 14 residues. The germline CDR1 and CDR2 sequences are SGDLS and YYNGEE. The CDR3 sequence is CASSVGGGGYEQYF. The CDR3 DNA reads TGTGCCAGCAGCGTAGGTGGCGGGGGTTACGAGCAGTACTTC.

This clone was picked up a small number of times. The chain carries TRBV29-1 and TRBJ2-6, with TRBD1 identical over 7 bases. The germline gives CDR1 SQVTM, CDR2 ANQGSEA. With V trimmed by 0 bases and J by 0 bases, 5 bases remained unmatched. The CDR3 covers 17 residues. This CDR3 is CSVEDGQVFSGANVLTF. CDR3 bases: TGCAGCGTTGAAGACGGACAGGTGTTCTCTGGGGCCAACGTCCTGACTTTC.

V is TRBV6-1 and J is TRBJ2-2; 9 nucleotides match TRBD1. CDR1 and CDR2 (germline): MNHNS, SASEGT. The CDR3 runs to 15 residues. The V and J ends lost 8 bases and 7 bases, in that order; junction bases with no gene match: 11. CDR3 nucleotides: TGTGCCAGCTACCCCCGACAGGGGGTTGGCGGGGAGCTGTTTTTT. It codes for CASYPRQGVGGELFF.

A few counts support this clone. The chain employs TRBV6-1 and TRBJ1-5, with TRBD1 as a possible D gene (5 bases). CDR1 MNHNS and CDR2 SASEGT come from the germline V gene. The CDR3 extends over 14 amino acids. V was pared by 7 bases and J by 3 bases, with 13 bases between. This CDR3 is CASNPDSVNQPQHF. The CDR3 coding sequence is TGTGCCAGCAATCCAGACAGCGTCAATCAGCCCCAGCATTTT.

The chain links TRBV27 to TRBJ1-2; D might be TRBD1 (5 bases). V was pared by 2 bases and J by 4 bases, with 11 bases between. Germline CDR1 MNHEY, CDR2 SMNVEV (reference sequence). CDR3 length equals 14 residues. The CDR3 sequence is CASSLIRDGYGYTF. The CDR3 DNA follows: TGTGCCAGCAGTTTAATCAGGGATGGCTATGGCTACACCTTC.

CDR3 in amino acids: CASSLLGVSVTGELFF. CDR3 nucleotide sequence: TGCGCCAGCAGCTTGCTCGGGGTATCGGTAACCGGGGAGCTGTTTTTT. The chain recombines TRBV5-1 with TRBJ2-2, with D possibly being TRBD2 (5 bases). Germline CDR1 reads SGHRS; CDR2 reads YFSETQ. The CDR3 is made up of 16 amino acids. Trimming pared 1 base from V and 5 bases from J, leaving 15 bases between. Using reference TRBV5-1 and TRBJ2-2 for the parts outside the CDR3, the full variable domain is KAGVTQTPRYLIKTRGQQVTLSCSPISGHRSVSWYQQTPGQGLQFLFEYFSETQRNKGNFPGRFSGRQFSNSRSEMNVSTLELGDSALYLCASSLLGVSVTGELFFGEGSRLTVL.

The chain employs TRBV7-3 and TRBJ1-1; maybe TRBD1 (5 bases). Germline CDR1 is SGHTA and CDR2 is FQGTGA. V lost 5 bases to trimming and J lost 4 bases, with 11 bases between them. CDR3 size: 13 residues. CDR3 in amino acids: CASSLGAVTEAFF. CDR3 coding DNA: TGTGCCAGCAGCCTTGGGGCAGTCACTGAAGCTTTCTTT.

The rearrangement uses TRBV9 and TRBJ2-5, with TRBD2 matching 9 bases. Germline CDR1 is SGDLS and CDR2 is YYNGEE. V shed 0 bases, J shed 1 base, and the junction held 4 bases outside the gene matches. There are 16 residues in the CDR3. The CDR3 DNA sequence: TGTGCCAGCAGCGTAGATAGCGGGGGCCTCCAAGAGACCCAGTACTTC. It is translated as CASSVDSGGLQETQYF. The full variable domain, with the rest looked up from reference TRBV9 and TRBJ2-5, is DSGVTQTPKHLITATGQRVTLRCSPRSGDLSVYWYQQSLDQGLQFLIQYYNGEERAKGNILERFSAQQFPDLHSELNLSSLELGDSALYFCASSVDSGGLQETQYFGPGTRLLVL.

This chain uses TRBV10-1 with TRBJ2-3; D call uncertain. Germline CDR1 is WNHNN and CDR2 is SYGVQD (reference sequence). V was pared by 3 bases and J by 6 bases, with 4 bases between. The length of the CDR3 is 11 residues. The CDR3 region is CASSDEDTQYF. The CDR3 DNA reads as TGCGCCAGCAGTGATGAGGATACGCAGTATTTT.

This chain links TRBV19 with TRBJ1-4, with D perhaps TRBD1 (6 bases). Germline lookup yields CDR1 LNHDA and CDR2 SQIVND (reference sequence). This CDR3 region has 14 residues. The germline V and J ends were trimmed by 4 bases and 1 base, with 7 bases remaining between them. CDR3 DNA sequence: TGTGCCAGTAGTACCAGGGGAACTAATGAAAAACTGTTTTTT. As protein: CASSTRGTNEKLFF. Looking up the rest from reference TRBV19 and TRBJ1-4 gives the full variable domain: DGGITQSPKYLFRKEGQNVTLSCEQNLNHDAMYWYRQDPGQGLRLIYYSQIVNDFQKGDIAEGYSVSREKKESFPLTVTSAQKNPTAFYLCASSTRGTNEKLFFGSGTQLSVL.

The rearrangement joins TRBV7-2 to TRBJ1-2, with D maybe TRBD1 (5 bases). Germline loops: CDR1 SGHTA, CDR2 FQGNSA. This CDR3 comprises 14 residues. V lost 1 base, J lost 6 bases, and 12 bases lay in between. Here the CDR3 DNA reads TGTGCCAGCAGCTTAGTAGGGTCAGGGAATGGCTACACCTTC. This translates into CASSLVGSGNGYTF.

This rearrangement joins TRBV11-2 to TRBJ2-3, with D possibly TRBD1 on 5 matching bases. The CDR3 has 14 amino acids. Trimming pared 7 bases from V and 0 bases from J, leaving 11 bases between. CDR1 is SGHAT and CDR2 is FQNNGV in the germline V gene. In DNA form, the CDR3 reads TGTGCCAGCAATTACGACAGCAGCACAGATACGCAGTATTTT. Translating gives CASNYDSSTDTQYF.

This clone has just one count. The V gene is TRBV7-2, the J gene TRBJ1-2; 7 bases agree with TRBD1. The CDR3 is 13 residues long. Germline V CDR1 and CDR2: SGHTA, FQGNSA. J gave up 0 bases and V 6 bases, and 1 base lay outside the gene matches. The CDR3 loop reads CASRGTANYGYTF. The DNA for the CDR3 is TGTGCCAGCAGAGGGACAGCTAACTATGGCTACACCTTC. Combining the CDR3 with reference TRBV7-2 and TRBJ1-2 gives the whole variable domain GAGVSQSPSNKVTEKGKDVELRCDPISGHTALYWYRQSLGQGLEFLIYFQGNSAPDKSGLPSDRFSAERTGGSVSTLTIQRTQQEDSAVYLCASRGTANYGYTFGSGTRLTVV.

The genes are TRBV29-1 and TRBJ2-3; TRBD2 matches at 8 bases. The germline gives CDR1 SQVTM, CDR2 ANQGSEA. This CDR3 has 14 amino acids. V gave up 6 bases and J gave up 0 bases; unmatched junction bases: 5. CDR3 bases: TGCAGCGTCTTAGCGGGGTATAGCACAGATACGCAGTATTTT. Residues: CSVLAGYSTDTQYF.

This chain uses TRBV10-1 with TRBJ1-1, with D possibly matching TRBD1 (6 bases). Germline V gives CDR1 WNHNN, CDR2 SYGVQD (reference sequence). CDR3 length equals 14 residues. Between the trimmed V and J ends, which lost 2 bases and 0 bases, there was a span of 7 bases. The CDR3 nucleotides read TGCGCCAGCAGTGAGCGGACAGTGAACACTGAAGCTTTCTTT. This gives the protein CASSERTVNTEAFF.

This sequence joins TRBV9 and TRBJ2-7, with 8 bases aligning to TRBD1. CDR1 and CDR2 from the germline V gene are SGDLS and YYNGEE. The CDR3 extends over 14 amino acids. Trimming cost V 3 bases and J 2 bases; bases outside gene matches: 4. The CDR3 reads CASSETGAAYEQYF. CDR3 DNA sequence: TGTGCCAGCAGCGAGACAGGGGCGGCCTACGAGCAGTACTTC.

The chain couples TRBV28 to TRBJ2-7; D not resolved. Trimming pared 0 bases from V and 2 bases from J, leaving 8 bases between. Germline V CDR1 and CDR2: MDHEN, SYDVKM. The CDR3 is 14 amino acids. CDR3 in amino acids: CASSLWARTYEQYF. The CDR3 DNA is TGTGCCAGCAGTTTATGGGCCCGAACCTACGAGCAGTACTTC.

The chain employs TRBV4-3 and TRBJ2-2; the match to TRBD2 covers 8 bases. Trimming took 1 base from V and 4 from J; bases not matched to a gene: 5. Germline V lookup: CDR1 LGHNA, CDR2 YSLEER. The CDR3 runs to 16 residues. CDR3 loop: CASSQATAGGTGELFF. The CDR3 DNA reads TGCGCCAGCAGCCAAGCTACCGCGGGGGGCACCGGGGAGCTGTTTTTT.

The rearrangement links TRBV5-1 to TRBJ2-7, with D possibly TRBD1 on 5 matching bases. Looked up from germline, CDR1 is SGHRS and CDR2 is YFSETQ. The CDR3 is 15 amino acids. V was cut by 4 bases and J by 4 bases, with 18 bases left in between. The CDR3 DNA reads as TGCGCCAGCAGCCCCCACGGGCAGGGTGGGTACGAGCAGTACTTC. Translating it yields CASSPHGQGGYEQYF.

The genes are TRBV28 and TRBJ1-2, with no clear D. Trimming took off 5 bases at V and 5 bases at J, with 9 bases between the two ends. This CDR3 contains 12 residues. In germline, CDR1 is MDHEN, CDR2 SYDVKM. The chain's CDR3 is CASSPDNYGYTF. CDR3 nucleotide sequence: TGTGCCAGCAGTCCAGACAATTATGGCTACACCTTC.

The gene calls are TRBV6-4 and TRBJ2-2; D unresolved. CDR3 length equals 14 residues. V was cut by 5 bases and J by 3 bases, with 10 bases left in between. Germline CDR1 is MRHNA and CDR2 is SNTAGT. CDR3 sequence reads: CASSLDTDTGELFF. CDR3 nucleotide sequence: TGTGCCAGCAGTTTAGACACGGACACCGGGGAGCTGTTTTTT.

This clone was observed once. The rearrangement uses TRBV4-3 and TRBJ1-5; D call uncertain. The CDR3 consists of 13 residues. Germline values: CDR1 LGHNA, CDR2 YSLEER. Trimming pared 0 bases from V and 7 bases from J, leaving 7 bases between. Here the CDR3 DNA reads TGCGCCAGCAGCCAAGACGGAGGACAGCCCCAGCATTTT. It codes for CASSQDGGQPQHF.

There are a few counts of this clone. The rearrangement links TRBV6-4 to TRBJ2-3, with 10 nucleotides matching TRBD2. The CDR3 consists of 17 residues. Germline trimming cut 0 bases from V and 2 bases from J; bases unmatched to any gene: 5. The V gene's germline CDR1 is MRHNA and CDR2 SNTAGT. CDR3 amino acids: CASSDSSSGGPTDTQYF. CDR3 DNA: TGTGCCAGCAGTGACTCATCTAGCGGGGGCCCCACAGATACGCAGTATTTT.